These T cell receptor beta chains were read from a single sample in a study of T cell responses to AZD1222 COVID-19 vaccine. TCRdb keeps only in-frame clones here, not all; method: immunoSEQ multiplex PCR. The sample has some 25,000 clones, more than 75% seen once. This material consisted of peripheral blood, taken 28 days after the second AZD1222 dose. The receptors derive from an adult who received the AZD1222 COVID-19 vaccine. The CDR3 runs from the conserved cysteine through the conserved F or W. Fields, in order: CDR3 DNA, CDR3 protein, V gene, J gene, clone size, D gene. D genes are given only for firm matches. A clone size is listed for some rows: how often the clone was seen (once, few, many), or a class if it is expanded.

CDR3nt: TGTGCCAGCAGCCTAAGCAACAGGGAGAACTATGGCTACACCTTC; CDR3aa: CASSLSNRENYGYTF; v_gene: TRBV9; j_gene: TRBJ1-2; abundance: -; d_gene: -
CDR3nt: TGTGCCAGCAGTTTACCCTCTAGCTACGGCGAGCAGTTCTTC; CDR3aa: CASSLPSSYGEQFF; v_gene: TRBV28; j_gene: TRBJ2-1; abundance: -; d_gene: -
CDR3nt: TGTGCCATCAGTGAACAGGGTGGGGAGACCCAGTACTTC; CDR3aa: CAISEQGGETQYF; v_gene: TRBV10-3; j_gene: TRBJ2-5; abundance: -; d_gene: -
CDR3nt: TGTGCCAGCAGCTGGGGACGGATGAAGGGAGGAAACACCATATATTTT; CDR3aa: CASSWGRMKGGNTIYF; v_gene: TRBV11-2; j_gene: TRBJ1-3; abundance: once; d_gene: -
CDR3nt: TGTGCCAGCAGTCGCCGGGACAGGGGATCAGTGGAGGAAAAACTGTTTTTT; CDR3aa: CASSRRDRGSVEEKLFF; v_gene: TRBV6-2/TRBV6-3; j_gene: TRBJ1-4; abundance: -; d_gene: TRBD1
CDR3nt: TGTGCCAGTAGTACAGAGATCACAGATACGCAGTATTTT; CDR3aa: CASSTEITDTQYF; v_gene: TRBV19; j_gene: TRBJ2-3; abundance: few; d_gene: -
CDR3nt: TGTGCCAGCTCACCACTCACAGGGAATAGGGAGACCCAGTACTTC; CDR3aa: CASSPLTGNRETQYF; v_gene: TRBV18; j_gene: TRBJ2-5; abundance: once; d_gene: -
CDR3nt: TGTGCCAGCAGCCCGGACAGGGGAGATTCACCCCTCCACTTT; CDR3aa: CASSPDRGDSPLHF; v_gene: TRBV11-1; j_gene: TRBJ1-6; abundance: -; d_gene: TRBD1
CDR3nt: TGTGCCAGCAGCTTTGCCCCCCGAGTCAACGAGCAGTACTTC; CDR3aa: CASSFAPRVNEQYF; v_gene: TRBV7-2; j_gene: TRBJ2-7; abundance: -; d_gene: -
CDR3nt: TGTGCCAGCAGCCAAGGCGGAGGGGGAGCCTACGAGCAGTACTTC; CDR3aa: CASSQGGGGAYEQYF; v_gene: TRBV3-1/TRBV3-2; j_gene: TRBJ2-7; abundance: -; d_gene: -
CDR3nt: TGTGCCAGCAGTTTAGCGGGTAATGAAAAACTGTTTTTT; CDR3aa: CASSLAGNEKLFF; v_gene: TRBV12-3/TRBV12-4; j_gene: TRBJ1-4; abundance: -; d_gene: -
CDR3nt: TGTGCCAGCAGTGAATCTTGGACTAGCGGGAGGAAGGCGCAGTATTTT; CDR3aa: CASSESWTSGRKAQYF; v_gene: TRBV6-1; j_gene: TRBJ2-3; abundance: -; d_gene: TRBD2
CDR3nt: TGTGCCAGCAGTTTAGCGCCCCCTGGCTACACCTTC; CDR3aa: CASSLAPPGYTF; v_gene: TRBV12-3/TRBV12-4; j_gene: TRBJ1-2; abundance: -; d_gene: -
CDR3nt: TGCGCCAGCAGCTTTACGGGACTAGCGGCTCAAGAGACCCAGTACTTC; CDR3aa: CASSFTGLAAQETQYF; v_gene: TRBV5-1; j_gene: TRBJ2-5; abundance: -; d_gene: TRBD2
CDR3nt: TGTGCCAGCAGTTTTTCTTTGAGTGGCTACACCTTC; CDR3aa: CASSFSLSGYTF; v_gene: TRBV12-3/TRBV12-4; j_gene: TRBJ1-2; abundance: -; d_gene: -
CDR3nt: TGTGCCAGCAGTGCGGGACAGGGGGACGGAAACACCATATATTTT; CDR3aa: CASSAGQGDGNTIYF; v_gene: TRBV2; j_gene: TRBJ1-3; abundance: -; d_gene: TRBD1
CDR3nt: TGTGCCAGCAGCTTGGGTGGGGGTACGAACACCGGGGAGCTGTTTTTT; CDR3aa: CASSLGGGTNTGELFF; v_gene: TRBV5-4; j_gene: TRBJ2-2; abundance: -; d_gene: -
CDR3nt: TGTGCCAGCAGTTCATATACGCAGTATTTT; CDR3aa: CASSSYTQYF; v_gene: TRBV28; j_gene: TRBJ2-3; abundance: -; d_gene: -
CDR3nt: TGTGCCACCAGTGGGTTAAGCCGGGAGGGGGTCTACGAGCAGTACTTC; CDR3aa: CATSGLSREGVYEQYF; v_gene: TRBV24-1; j_gene: TRBJ2-7; abundance: -; d_gene: TRBD2
CDR3nt: TGTGCCAGCAGCCAAGATGGGGGGGGTCAGCCCCAGCATTTT; CDR3aa: CASSQDGGGQPQHF; v_gene: TRBV4-2; j_gene: TRBJ1-5; abundance: -; d_gene: -
CDR3nt: TGCGCCAGCAGCGACCGGACGCCACCCGGGGAGCTGTTTTTT; CDR3aa: CASSDRTPPGELFF; v_gene: TRBV5-1; j_gene: TRBJ2-2; abundance: -; d_gene: -